This T cell receptor beta chain was found in a study of blood T cell repertoires in COVID-19. About the research overall: Sites across the United States, Italy and Spain contributed samples from acute and convalescent COVID-19. T cells, B-cell-depleted T cells, or PBMCs supplied cDNA or gDNA.

Original processing notes: Amplified reference gene primers provided the basis for estimating nucleated cell counts. TCRdb keeps only in-frame clones here, not all; method: immunoSEQ multiplex PCR. The V and J calls and the clone size are those of that table, but D and trimming were determined from the DNA. The top ten hold 3% to 3.5% of the sample, which has 200,000 to 250,000 clones, more than 85% seen once. Sequenced sample: peripheral blood. This TCR was sampled from a man between 60 and 75 years old with acute or convalescent COVID-19.

CDR3 bases: TGTGCCTGGAGGCTGAAGGGGGATAATTCACCCCTCCACTTT. As protein: CAWRLKGDNSPLHF. The V call is TRBV30, the J call TRBJ1-6; D is possibly TRBD1 (6 bases). Germline V CDR1 and CDR2: GTSNPN, SVGIG (reference sequence). V shed 3 bases and J shed 5 bases, with 11 bases lying between them. The CDR3 spans 14 residues.